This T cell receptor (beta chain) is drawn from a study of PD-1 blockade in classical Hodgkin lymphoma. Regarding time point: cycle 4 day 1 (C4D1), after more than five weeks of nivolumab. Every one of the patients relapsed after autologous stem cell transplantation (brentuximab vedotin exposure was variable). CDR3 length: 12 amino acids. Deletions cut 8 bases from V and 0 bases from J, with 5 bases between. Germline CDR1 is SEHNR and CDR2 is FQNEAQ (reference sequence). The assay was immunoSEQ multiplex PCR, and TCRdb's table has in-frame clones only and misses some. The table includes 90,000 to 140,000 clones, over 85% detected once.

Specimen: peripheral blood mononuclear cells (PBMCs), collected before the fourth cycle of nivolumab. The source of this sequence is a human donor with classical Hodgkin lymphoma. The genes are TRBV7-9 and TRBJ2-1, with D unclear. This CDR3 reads CASGPSYNEQFF. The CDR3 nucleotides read TGTGCCAGCGGGCCCTCCTACAATGAGCAGTTCTTC.